The 20 T cell receptor beta chains reported below all come from one sample, sequenced in a study of control samples from healthy donors and cancer patients. Sequencing was performed with immunoSEQ multiplex PCR; in TCRdb, only in-frame clones are kept and a portion is missing. Among 120,000 or so clones listed, roughly 87% were seen once. The sample taken for sequencing was blood. The receptors originated from a man aged 18-30 years in good health.

The chain uses TRBV7-3 and TRBJ2-1, with 14 bases fitting TRBD2. The ends lost 5 bases at V and 7 bases at J; junction bases unmatched: 7. The germline gives CDR1 SGHTA, CDR2 FQGTGA. This CDR3 has 16 amino acids. The CDR3 here is CASSATSGRAGNEQFF. CDR3 in DNA: TGTGCCAGCAGCGCGACTAGCGGGAGGGCCGGGAATGAGCAGTTCTTC.

The genes are TRBV3-1 (or the pseudogene TRBV3-2) and TRBJ2-3, with 9 bases identical to TRBD1. This CDR3 is built from 14 residues. J lost 10 bases, V lost 1 base, and 6 bases had no gene match. Germline CDR1 reads LGHDT; CDR2 reads YNNKEL (reference sequence). The CDR3 loop is CASSQGRGQGPQYF. CDR3 DNA sequence: TGTGCCAGCAGCCAAGGAAGGGGACAGGGACCGCAGTATTTT.

This rearrangement joins TRBV27 to TRBJ2-7, with D maybe TRBD2 (5 bases). V lost 5 bases and J lost 4, with 6 bases in between. The CDR3 totals 11 residues. Germline V lookup: CDR1 MNHEY, CDR2 SMNVEV (reference sequence). CDR3 residues: CASSPGYEQYF. DNA of the CDR3: TGTGCCAGCAGTCCGGGATACGAGCAGTACTTC.

The chain links TRBV11-2 to TRBJ2-7, with 14 bases fitting TRBD2. With V trimmed by 3 bases and J by 5 bases, 3 bases remained unmatched. This CDR3 contains 15 residues. Germline V CDR1 and CDR2: SGHAT, FQNNGV. The CDR3 region is CASSLGLAGAHEQYF. In DNA form, the CDR3 reads TGTGCCAGCAGCTTGGGACTAGCGGGAGCCCACGAGCAGTACTTC.

The chain carries TRBV4-1 and TRBJ2-7, with 10 positions matching TRBD2. V lost 6 bases and J lost 3; bases outside the gene matches: 8. The CDR3 extends over 15 amino acids. Germline values: CDR1 MGHRA, CDR2 YSYEKL. CDR3 residues: CASRLRAGGSYEQYF. CDR3 coding DNA: TGCGCCAGCAGACTGCGAGCGGGAGGGAGCTACGAGCAGTACTTC.

Only one count was recorded for this clone. The chain combines TRBV7-2 with TRBJ1-1; D is unclear. This CDR3 has 15 residues. V was cut by 5 bases and J by 3 bases, with 16 bases left in between. Germline CDR1 is SGHTA and CDR2 is FQGNSA. The CDR3 DNA follows: TGTGCCAGCAGCCGGCGATTGACAACGGACACTGAAGCTTTCTTT. It codes for CASSRRLTTDTEAFF.

This clone was observed a single time. V and J are TRBV4-3 and TRBJ2-7, with 12 positions matching TRBD2. The CDR3 consists of 15 residues. V was pared by 3 bases and J by 4 bases, with 4 bases of the junction left unmatched. Per the germline V gene, CDR1 is LGHNA and CDR2 is YSLEER. The DNA of the CDR3 is TGCGCCAGCAGCCAGACTAGCGGGAGTTTGTACGAGCAGTACTTC. This gives the protein CASSQTSGSLYEQYF.

The DNA of the CDR3 is TGTGCCAGCAGCGGGGGGCAAGAAATTCACGAGCAGTACTTC. Translation gives CASSGGQEIHEQYF. V and J are TRBV5-6 and TRBJ2-7; TRBD1 or TRBD2 may be the D gene (6 bases each). The CDR3 is 14 amino acids. In germline, CDR1 is SGHDT, CDR2 YYEEEE. The V gene lost 4 bases and the J gene lost 5 bases, with 16 bases spanning the gap.

This chain uses TRBV18 with TRBJ1-1; TRBD1 is a possible D gene (6 bases). Trimming removed 2 bases from V and 2 bases from J, with 15 bases in between. Germline V gives CDR1 KGHSH, CDR2 LQKENI. This CDR3 is 16 amino acids long. In DNA, the CDR3 is TGTGCCAGCTCACCATGGCAAGCAGGGGACAACACTGAAGCTTTCTTT. Translating gives CASSPWQAGDNTEAFF.

V is TRBV7-2 and J is TRBJ1-1; 8 nucleotides match TRBD1. In germline, CDR1 is SGHTA, CDR2 FQGNSA. CDR3 size: 16 residues. The V gene end was trimmed by 2 bases and the J gene end by 0 bases; junction bases not matched to a gene: 5. This chain's CDR3 is CASSLRQGSLNTEAFF. CDR3 coding DNA: TGTGCCAGCAGCTTACGACAGGGGTCCTTGAACACTGAAGCTTTCTTT.

The rearrangement joins TRBV19 to TRBJ1-2; no firm D call. Germline values: CDR1 LNHDA, CDR2 SQIVND (reference sequence). Trimming took off 11 bases at V and 4 bases at J, with 11 bases between the two ends. The CDR3 extends over 11 amino acids. CDR3 sequence (DNA): TGTGCCGTTGGGTCCCCCTATGGCTACACCTTC. This encodes CAVGSPYGYTF.

The rearrangement links TRBV30 to TRBJ1-2; TRBD1 is a possible D gene (5 bases). The CDR3 has 12 residues. The V end lost 2 bases, the J end lost 4 bases, and 8 bases lay between the germline ends. Germline-derived CDR1 and CDR2 are GTSNPN and SVGIG (reference sequence). In DNA form, the CDR3 reads TGTGCCTGGAGTATAGGGACCTATGGCTACACCTTC. This translates into CAWSIGTYGYTF.

CDR3 DNA sequence: TGCGCCAGCAGCTTGGTAGTAGCGGGGGGCAATGAGCAGTTCTTC. This codes for CASSLVVAGGNEQFF. The chain has TRBV5-1 and TRBJ2-1; 10 nucleotides line up with TRBD2. This CDR3 comprises 15 residues. With V trimmed by 0 bases and J by 6 bases, 3 bases remained unmatched. Germline V gene sequence: CDR1 SGHRS, CDR2 YFSETQ.

The V call is TRBV5-1, the J call TRBJ2-7, with 7 nucleotides matching TRBD1. Trimming removed 0 bases from V and 4 bases from J; junction bases left unmatched: 4. The CDR3 sequence is 14 residues long. Germline loops: CDR1 SGHRS, CDR2 YFSETQ. CDR3 DNA sequence: TGCGCCAGCAGCTTGGGGGACAGTTTATACGAGCAGTACTTC. Protein sequence: CASSLGDSLYEQYF.

This sequence joins TRBV10-3 and TRBJ2-1; D perhaps matches TRBD2 (6 bases). Germline CDR1 is ENHRY and CDR2 is SYGVKD. The CDR3 length is 16 residues. The V and J ends lost 6 bases and 0 bases respectively, with 15 bases between them. The CDR3 nucleotides are TGTGCCATCAGGCCCCTAGCGACCACCTCCTACAATGAGCAGTTCTTC. Amino acid sequence: CAIRPLATTSYNEQFF.

V gene TRBV5-5 combines with J gene TRBJ2-2, with 10 bases lining up with TRBD2. Germline V gene lookup returns CDR1 SGHKS and CDR2 YYEKEE (reference sequence). V dropped 5 bases and J dropped 3; count of bases not matched to a gene: 10. The CDR3 contains 17 residues. The CDR3 protein is CASRDLSGRPDTGELFF. CDR3 nucleotide sequence: TGTGCCAGCAGGGACCTTAGCGGGAGGCCCGACACCGGGGAGCTGTTTTTT.

The genes are TRBV9 and TRBJ2-1; possibly TRBD1 or TRBD2 for D (5 bases each). The germline V and J ends were trimmed by 5 bases and 7 bases, with 16 bases remaining between them. The CDR3 sequence is 14 residues long. The germline gives CDR1 SGDLS, CDR2 YYNGEE. The CDR3 DNA is TGTGCCAGCAGTAAGATCTTTGGGACGAATGAGCAGTTCTTC. Translating it yields CASSKIFGTNEQFF.

The rearrangement joins TRBV6-5 to TRBJ2-2; D remains unclear. The germline V and J ends were trimmed by 6 bases and 6 bases, with 17 bases remaining between them. From germline, CDR1 is MNHEY and CDR2 SVGAGI. The CDR3 runs 15 residues. CDR3 loop: CASSLLGPVSGELFF. The CDR3 DNA reads TGTGCCAGCAGCCTCCTTGGGCCTGTCTCCGGGGAGCTGTTTTTT.

The V gene is TRBV18, the J gene TRBJ1-1; weak D call: TRBD1 (5 bases). V was pared by 8 bases and J by 0 bases, with 16 bases between. CDR1 KGHSH and CDR2 LQKENI come from the germline V gene. CDR3 size: 15 residues. CDR3 loop: CASAKGAPLNTEAFF. The CDR3 coding sequence is TGTGCCAGCGCAAAAGGGGCTCCCTTGAACACTGAAGCTTTCTTT.

This rearrangement joins TRBV12-3 or TRBV12-4 to TRBJ1-1, with no clear D. This CDR3 comprises 11 residues. Trimming removed 5 bases from V and 7 bases from J, with 8 bases in between. This chain's CDR3 is CASSPLREAFF. The CDR3 DNA reads TGTGCCAGCAGTCCGTTGCGTGAAGCTTTCTTT.